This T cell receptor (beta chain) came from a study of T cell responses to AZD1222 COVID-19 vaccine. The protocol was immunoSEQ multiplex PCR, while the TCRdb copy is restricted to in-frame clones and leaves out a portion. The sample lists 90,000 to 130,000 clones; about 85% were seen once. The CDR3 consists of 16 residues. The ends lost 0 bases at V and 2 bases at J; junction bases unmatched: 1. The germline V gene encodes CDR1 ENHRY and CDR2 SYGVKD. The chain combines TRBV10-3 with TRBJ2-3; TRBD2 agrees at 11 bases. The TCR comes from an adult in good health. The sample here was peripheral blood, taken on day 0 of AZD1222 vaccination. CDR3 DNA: TGTGCCATCAGTGAGTCTAGCGGGGGGGCCACAGATACGCAGTATTTT. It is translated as CAISESSGGATDTQYF.